The entry below describes one T cell receptor (beta chain). The target antigen is unknown. The assay was immunoSEQ multiplex PCR, and TCRdb's table has in-frame clones only and misses some. The sample has about 76,000 clones, roughly 84% seen once; the top ten hold approximately 2.4%. Germline CDR1 MNHNS, CDR2 SASEGT. The V and J ends lost 7 bases and 0 bases, in that order; junction bases with no gene match: 3. There are 14 residues in the CDR3. This specimen comes from a study of glioma-infiltrating T cells after dendritic cell vaccination. At the level of the study: Patients received three intradermal dendritic cell vaccine injections at biweekly intervals.

Study-wide results and limits: Estimated pretreatment TIL content predicted outcome after dendritic cell vaccination.

Time point indicated: after dendritic cell vaccination, including at tumor progression/relapse. Isocitrate dehydrogenase mutation was absent in all glioblastoma patients. PBMC sampling occurred before vaccination, two weeks after the third dose, and at progression. The specimen was blood, collected after dendritic cell vaccination. The chain combines TRBV6-1 with TRBJ1-3, with 7 bases lining up with TRBD1. This TCR came from a human donor with glioblastoma. CDR3 in DNA: TGTGCCAGCAAGGGGACAGACTCTGGAAACACCATATATTTT. This translates into CASKGTDSGNTIYF.